A selection of T cell receptor beta chains follows, all from one sample in a study of T cells after yellow fever vaccination. TCRdb independently ran MiXCR on the 5' RACE reads; one entry per CDR3 protein. The sample holds 300,000 to 400,000 distinct CDR3 sequences; 6.2% are singletons and the top ten take about 15%. Sequenced here: PBMCs, sampled 5 days after the yellow fever booster vaccination. These receptors all come from a man aged 25-45 years who received the YFV17D yellow fever vaccine. Both conserved end residues are part of each CDR3.

v_call cdr3_aa
TRBV20-1 CCARAGVAGRTDTQYF
TRBV20-1 CSAPTRGRKETQYF
TRBV7-2 CASSLVLRGSLDEQFF
TRBV24-1 CASQASGTDTQYF
TRBV20-1 CSASSAPADEQYF
TRBV27 CASALGRDSYEQYF
TRBV19 CASSIDGPSGRPRRDTQYF
TRBV28 CASSLGGLAGVRRTDTQYF
TRBV7-2 CASSLVSQGTSSPLHF
TRBV30 CASTPSGGTPNTQYF
TRBV4-3 CASSQDYRDRGAYEQYF
TRBV7-9 CASSFNRDRLVQETQYF
TRBV19 CASSPRSGVSNNEQFF
TRBV24-1 CATSDPRTSGTGKDTQYF
TRBV3-1 CASRRADTYNSPLHF
TRBV30 CAWSEGANNSPLHF
TRBV2 CASSGDPSSYEQYF